This TCR beta chain was sequenced during a study of T cell responses to AZD1222 COVID-19 vaccine (dated by TCRdb to the early 2020s). For the wider study: AZD1222 recipients whose second dose came at about 4 weeks and those whose second dose came at about 12 weeks were combined into one group, since spike-specific TCR depth and breadth did not differ between the two schedules. TCR sequencing was performed for 230 to 250 trial participants, of whom about 200 were given two doses of AZD1222 and around 26 were given two doses of MenACWY control vaccine. Trial participants were enrolled by age into 18-55, 56-69 and 70-plus year subgroups, with approximately 150, 28 and 58 TCR-sequenced participants respectively. Broad study findings and their caveats: Conclusions about previously exposed vaccinees are limited because only six or seven AZD1222 recipients were SARS-CoV-2 seropositive at baseline. After two AZD1222 doses, spike-specific TCR breadth and depth were significantly higher than at day 0 and than in MenACWY recipients. The vaccine-associated CD4 TCRs covered the entire spike protein, and the dominant responses fell in regions 160-218 and 743-854. Participants were mostly white British, with more females than males. The authors suggested clonal diversity may have been underestimated. Reportedly, close to half of the unique spike-specific TCRs recognized epitopes lying outside the regions that are mutated in the B.1.351 and B.1.1.7 variants. The 56-69-year group was small, and its depth increase did not reach significance, likely because of low power. Because no day 14 peak-response samples were available, repertoires were characterized only after the peak T cell response.

The CDR3 regions of human TCRbeta chains were analyzed by immunosequencing. The study's processing was this. Repertoire TCRs were matched against a reference library of SARS-CoV-2-specific TCRs generated with the MIRA antigen-specificity platform. Breadth meant the fraction of unique TCRs that were SARS-CoV-2-associated, whereas depth meant the fraction of total T cells that were SARS-CoV-2-associated. Each spike-specific TCR was assigned to its reactive spike region and to a CD4 or CD8 class using the MIRA data. Log10-transformed breadth and depth values were compared by one-way ANOVA with Sidak's multiple comparisons tests. TCRdb retrieved this table from immuneACCESS and kept in-frame rearrangements only. Not all clones are present; in checked studies, unresolved V genes account for under half, and no reason is known for the remainder. For V, J and clone size, that table is used; D and trimming come from the DNA. For this sample there are 120,000 or so clones; roughly 87% appear just once. The ten largest clones capture 1% to 1.5% of the sample.

Concerning this clone itself: The clone's antigen remains unknown. The input lacks base qualities; no much larger clone sits a single base away.

This specimen's time point label, interpreted: baseline before first vaccination. The vaccinee samples were drawn from two UK trials, COV001 and COV002, one of which was a single-blind randomized controlled phase 2/3 trial testing AZD1222 (ChAdOx1 nCoV-19) in healthy adults. Trial participant PBMC samples were collected at day 0 and day 28 after the second dose for TCRbeta chain sequencing. This TCR was recovered from an adult in good health. This specimen consisted of peripheral blood, obtained on day 0 of AZD1222 vaccination.

The nucleotide sequence is given as TGTGCCACCAGCAGAGAAGGGACAGGGGGGAAGACCCAGTACTTC. Its amino acids are CATSREGTGGKTQYF. The chain is assembled from TRBV15 and TRBJ2-5; TRBD1 agrees with 11 junctional bases. Per the germline V gene (reference sequence), LNHNV is the CDR1 and YYDKDF is the CDR2. There are 15 amino acids in the CDR3, from cysteine to phenylalanine inclusive. Only the CDR3 DNA stays, 45 bases, in frame from base 1. V and J are trimmed by 0 bases and 6 bases, and the gene matches miss 3 bases of the junction.